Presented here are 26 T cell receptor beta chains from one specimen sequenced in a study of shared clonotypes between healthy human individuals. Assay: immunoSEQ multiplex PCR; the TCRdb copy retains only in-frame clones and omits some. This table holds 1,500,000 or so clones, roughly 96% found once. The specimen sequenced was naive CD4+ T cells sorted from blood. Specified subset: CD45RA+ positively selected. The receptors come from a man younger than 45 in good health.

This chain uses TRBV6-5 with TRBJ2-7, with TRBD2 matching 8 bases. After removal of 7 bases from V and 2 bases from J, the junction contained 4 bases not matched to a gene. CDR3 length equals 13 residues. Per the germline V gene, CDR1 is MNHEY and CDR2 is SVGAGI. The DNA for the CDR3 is TGTGCCAGCAACGAGCGGGGGACCTACGAGCAGTACTTC. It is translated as CASNERGTYEQYF.

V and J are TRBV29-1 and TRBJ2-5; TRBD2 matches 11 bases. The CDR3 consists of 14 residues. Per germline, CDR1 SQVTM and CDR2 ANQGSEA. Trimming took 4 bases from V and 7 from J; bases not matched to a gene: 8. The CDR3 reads CSVVPSGRIGTQYF. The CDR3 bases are TGCAGCGTTGTTCCTAGCGGGAGGATCGGGACCCAGTACTTC.

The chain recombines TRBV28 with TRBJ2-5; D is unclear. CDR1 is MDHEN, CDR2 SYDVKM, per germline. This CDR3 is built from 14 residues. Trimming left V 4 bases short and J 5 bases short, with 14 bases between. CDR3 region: CASSSQGPAETQYF. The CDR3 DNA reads TGTGCCAGCAGTTCCCAAGGGCCCGCGGAGACCCAGTACTTC.

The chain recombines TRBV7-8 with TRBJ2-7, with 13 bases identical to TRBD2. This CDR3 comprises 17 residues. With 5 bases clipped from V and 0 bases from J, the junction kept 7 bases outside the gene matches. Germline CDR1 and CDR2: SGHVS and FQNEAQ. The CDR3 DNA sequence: TGTGCCAGCAGCAGCGGACTAGCGGGAGACGTCTCCTACGAGCAGTACTTC. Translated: CASSSGLAGDVSYEQYF.

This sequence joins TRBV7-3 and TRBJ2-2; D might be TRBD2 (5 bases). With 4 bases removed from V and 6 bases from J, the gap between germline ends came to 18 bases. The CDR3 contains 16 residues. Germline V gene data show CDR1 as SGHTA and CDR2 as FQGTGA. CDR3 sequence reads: CASSSLAGLRSGELFF. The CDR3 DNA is TGTGCCAGCAGCTCCTTGGCGGGCTTGAGGTCCGGGGAGCTGTTTTTT.

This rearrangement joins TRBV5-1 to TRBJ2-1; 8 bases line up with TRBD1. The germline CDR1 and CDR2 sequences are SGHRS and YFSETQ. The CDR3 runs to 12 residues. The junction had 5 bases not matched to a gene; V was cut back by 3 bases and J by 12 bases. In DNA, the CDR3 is TGCGCCAGCAGCTACGGACAGGGTTGGCAGTTCTTC. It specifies CASSYGQGWQFF.

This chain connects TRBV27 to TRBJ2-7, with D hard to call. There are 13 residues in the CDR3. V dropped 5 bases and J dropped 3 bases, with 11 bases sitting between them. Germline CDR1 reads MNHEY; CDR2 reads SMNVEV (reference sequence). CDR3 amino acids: CASSPRVNYEQYF. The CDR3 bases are TGTGCCAGCAGTCCCAGAGTAAACTACGAGCAGTACTTC.

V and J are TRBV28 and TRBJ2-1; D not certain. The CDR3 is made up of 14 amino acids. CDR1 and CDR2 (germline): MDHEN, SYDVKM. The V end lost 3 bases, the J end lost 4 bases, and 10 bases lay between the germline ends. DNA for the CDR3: TGTGCCAGCAGTTTTCAGGACCCTTACAATGAGCAGTTCTTC. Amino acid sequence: CASSFQDPYNEQFF.

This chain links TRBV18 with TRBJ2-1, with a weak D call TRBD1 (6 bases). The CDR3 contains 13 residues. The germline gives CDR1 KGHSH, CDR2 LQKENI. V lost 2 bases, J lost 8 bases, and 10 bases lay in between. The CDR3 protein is CASSPGAGDEQFF. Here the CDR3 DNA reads TGTGCCAGCTCACCAGGGGCAGGGGATGAGCAGTTCTTC.

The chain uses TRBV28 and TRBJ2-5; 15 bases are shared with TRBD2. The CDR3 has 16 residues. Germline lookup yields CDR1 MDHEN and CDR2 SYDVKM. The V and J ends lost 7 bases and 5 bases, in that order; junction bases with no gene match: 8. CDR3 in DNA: TGTGCCAGCAACCCCTCCGGACTAGCGGGAGGGGAGACCCAGTACTTC. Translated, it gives CASNPSGLAGGETQYF.

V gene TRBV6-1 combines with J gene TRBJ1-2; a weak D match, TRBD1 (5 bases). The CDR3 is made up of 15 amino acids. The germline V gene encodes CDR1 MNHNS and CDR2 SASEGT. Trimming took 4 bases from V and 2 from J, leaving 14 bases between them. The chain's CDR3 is CASSGPGGGNYGYTF. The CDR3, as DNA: TGTGCCAGCAGTGGCCCGGGGGGTGGGAACTATGGCTACACCTTC.

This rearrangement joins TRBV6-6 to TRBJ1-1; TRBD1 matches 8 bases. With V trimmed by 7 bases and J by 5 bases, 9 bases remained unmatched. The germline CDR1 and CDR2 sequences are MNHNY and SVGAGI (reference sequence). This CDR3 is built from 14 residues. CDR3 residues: CASIGRQGHTEAFF. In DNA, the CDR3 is TGTGCCAGCATAGGGCGACAGGGGCATACTGAAGCTTTCTTT.

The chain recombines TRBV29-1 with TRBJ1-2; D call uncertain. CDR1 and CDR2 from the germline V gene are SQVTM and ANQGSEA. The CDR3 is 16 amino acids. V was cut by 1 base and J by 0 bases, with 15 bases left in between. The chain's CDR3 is CSVEGGTKGSNYGYTF. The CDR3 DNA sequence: TGCAGCGTTGAAGGAGGCACCAAAGGATCTAACTATGGCTACACCTTC.

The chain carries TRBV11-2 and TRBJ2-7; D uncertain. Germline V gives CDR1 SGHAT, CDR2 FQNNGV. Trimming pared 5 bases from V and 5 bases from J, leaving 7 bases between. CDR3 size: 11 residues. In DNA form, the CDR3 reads TGTGCCAGCAGCCCCGGAAACGAGCAGTACTTC. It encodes CASSPGNEQYF.

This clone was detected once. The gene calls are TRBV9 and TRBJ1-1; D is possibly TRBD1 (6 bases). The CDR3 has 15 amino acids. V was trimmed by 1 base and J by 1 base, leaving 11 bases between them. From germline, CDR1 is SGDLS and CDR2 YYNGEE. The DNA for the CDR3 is TGTGCCAGCAGCGTAACCCCGGACAGGAACACTGAAGCTTTCTTT. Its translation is CASSVTPDRNTEAFF.

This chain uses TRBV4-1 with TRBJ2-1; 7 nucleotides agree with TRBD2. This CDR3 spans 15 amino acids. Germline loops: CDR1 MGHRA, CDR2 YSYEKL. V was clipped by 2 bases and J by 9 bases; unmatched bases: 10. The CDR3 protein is CASSQRDYGGGEQFF. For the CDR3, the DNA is TGCGCCAGCAGCCAAAGGGACTATGGCGGCGGTGAGCAGTTCTTC.

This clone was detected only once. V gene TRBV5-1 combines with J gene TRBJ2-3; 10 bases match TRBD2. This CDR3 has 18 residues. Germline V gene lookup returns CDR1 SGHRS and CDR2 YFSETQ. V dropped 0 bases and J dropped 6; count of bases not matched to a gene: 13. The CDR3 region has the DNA TGCGCCAGCAGCTTGGGTAGGGGCCCTAGCGGGAGCGCGGATACGCAGTATTTT. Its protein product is CASSLGRGPSGSADTQYF.

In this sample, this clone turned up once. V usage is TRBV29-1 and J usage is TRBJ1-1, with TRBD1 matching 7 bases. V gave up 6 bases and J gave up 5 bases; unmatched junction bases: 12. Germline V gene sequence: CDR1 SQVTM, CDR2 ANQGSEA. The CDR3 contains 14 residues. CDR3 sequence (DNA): TGCAGCGTAGCCACAGGGGCCGGAACAACTGAAGCTTTCTTT. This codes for CSVATGAGTTEAFF.

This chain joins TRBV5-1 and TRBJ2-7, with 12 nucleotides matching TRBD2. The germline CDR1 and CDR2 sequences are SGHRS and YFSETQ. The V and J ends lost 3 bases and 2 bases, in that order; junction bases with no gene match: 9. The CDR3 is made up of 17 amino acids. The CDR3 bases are TGCGCCAGCAGCTACGGGCTAGCGGGAGGGCCCGCCTACGAGCAGTACTTC. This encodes CASSYGLAGGPAYEQYF.

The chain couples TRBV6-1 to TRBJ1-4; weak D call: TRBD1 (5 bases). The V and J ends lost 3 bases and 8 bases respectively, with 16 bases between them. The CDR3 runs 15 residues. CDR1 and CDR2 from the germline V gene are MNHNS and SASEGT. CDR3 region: CASSETGTPAEKLFF. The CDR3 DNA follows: TGTGCCAGCAGTGAGACCGGGACCCCCGCGGAAAAACTGTTTTTT.

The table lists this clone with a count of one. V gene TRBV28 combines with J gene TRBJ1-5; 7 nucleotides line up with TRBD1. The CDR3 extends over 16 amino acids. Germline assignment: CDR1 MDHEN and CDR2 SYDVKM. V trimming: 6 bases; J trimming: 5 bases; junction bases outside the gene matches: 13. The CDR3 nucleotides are TGTGCCAGCAGACGTCCGGGGACAGTGAGGGATCAGCCCCAGCATTTT. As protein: CASRRPGTVRDQPQHF.

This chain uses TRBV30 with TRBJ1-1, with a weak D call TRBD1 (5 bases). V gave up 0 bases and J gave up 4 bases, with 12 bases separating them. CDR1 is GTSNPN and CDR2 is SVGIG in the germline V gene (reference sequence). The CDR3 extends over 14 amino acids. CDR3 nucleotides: TGTGCCTGGAGTGTACTCGGGGGGACCACTGAAGCTTTCTTT. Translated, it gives CAWSVLGGTTEAFF.

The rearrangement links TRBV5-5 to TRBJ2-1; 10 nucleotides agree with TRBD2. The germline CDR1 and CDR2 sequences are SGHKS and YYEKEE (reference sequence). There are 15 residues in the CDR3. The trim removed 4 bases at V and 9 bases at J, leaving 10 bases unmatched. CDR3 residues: CASSQTPGLAFEQFF. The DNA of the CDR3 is TGTGCCAGCAGCCAAACTCCGGGACTAGCGTTTGAGCAGTTCTTC.

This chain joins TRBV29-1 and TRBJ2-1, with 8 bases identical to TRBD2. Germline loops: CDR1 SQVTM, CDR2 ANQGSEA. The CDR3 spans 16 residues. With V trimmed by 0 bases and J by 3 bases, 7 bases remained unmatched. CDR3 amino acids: CSVEDLGGRNYNEQFF. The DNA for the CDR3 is TGCAGCGTTGAAGATTTAGGCGGGAGGAACTACAATGAGCAGTTCTTC.

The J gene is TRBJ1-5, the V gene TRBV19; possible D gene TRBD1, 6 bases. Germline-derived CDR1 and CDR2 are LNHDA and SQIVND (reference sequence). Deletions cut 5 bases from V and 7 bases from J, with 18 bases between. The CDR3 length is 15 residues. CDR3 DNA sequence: TGTGCCAGTAGTCATGACAGGACAACTGGGCAGCCCCAGCATTTT. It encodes CASSHDRTTGQPQHF.

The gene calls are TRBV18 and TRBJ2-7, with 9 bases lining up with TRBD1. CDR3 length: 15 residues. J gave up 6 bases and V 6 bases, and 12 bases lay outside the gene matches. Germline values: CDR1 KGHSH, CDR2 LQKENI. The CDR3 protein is CASSPGTGRRSEQYF. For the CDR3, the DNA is TGTGCCAGCTCCCCCGGGACAGGGCGGAGGAGCGAGCAGTACTTC. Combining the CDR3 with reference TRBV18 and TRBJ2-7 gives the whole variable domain NAGVMQNPRHLVRRRGQEARLRCSPMKGHSHVYWYRQLPEEGLKFMVYLQKENIIDESGMPKERFSAEFPKEGPSILRIQQVVRGDSAAYFCASSPGTGRRSEQYFGPGTRLTVT.